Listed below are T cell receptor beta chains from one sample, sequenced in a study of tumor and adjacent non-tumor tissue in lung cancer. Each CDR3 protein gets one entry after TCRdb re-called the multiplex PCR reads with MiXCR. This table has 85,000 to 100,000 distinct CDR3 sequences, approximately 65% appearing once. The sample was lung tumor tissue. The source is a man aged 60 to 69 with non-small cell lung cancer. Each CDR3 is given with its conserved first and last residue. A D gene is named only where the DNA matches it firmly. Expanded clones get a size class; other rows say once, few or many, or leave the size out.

DNA: TGTGCCAAAAGCTTAGGTACAGCGGGAGGTAGAGAGACCCAGTACTTC
CDR3: CAKSLGTAGGRETQYF
D: TRBD2
J: TRBJ2-5
size: .
V: TRBV11-3

DNA: TGTGCCAGCGGGTCCCGAACTAGCGAGAGGGGGAATGAGCAGTTCTTC
CDR3: CASGSRTSERGNEQFF
D: .
J: TRBJ2-1
size: once
V: TRBV12-3/TRBV12-4

DNA: TGTGCCAGCAGCTTTGGGCCCCTGCGGGAGACCCAGTACTTC
CDR3: CASSFGPLRETQYF
D: .
J: TRBJ2-5
size: many
V: TRBV11-2

DNA: TGTGACAGCGGTCATAAGACCCAGTATTTC
CDR3: CDSGHKTQYF
D: .
J: TRBJ2-5
size: .
V: TRBV7-8

DNA: TGTGCCAGCAGCGCGGGACACCAGTGGACCCAGTACTTC
CDR3: CASSAGHQWTQYF
D: .
J: TRBJ2-5
size: .
V: TRBV9

DNA: TGTGCCAGCAGCTCCGGGACAGCGACCAACGTCGTGGCTTTC
CDR3: CASSSGTATNVVAF
D: TRBD1
J: TRBJ2-6
size: .
V: TRBV5-4

DNA: TGTGCCACCAGTGTTTCCGATACGCAGTATTTT
CDR3: CATSVSDTQYF
D: .
J: TRBJ2-3
size: few
V: TRBV24-1

DNA: TGTGCCAGCAGATCGGACAGGGAGGGTTCCTACGAGCAGTACTTC
CDR3: CASRSDREGSYEQYF
D: .
J: TRBJ2-7
size: .
V: TRBV4-3

DNA: TGTGCTAGTGGTTTGGAGCGGGACAGGCGACCGGAGCAGTTCTTC
CDR3: CASGLERDRRPEQFF
D: .
J: TRBJ2-1
size: many
V: TRBV12-5

DNA: TGTGCCAGCAGCCCCCGTGTCGCGAACGCCGGGAACCTGTTTTTT
CDR3: CASSPRVANAGNLFF
D: .
J: TRBJ2-2
size: .
V: TRBV11-2

DNA: TGCTTCAGCACGGCTCAGTTACAAGAGACCCCGTACTTC
CDR3: CFSTAQLQETPYF
D: .
J: TRBJ2-5
size: .
V: TRBV10-2

DNA: TGTGCCAGAAGTTTGAACAGGCCCTACGAACAGTACTTC
CDR3: CARSLNRPYEQYF
D: .
J: TRBJ2-7
size: .
V: TRBV12-3/TRBV12-4

DNA: TGTGCCAGCAGCTTCCTCTTCAGGGAGGGCACAGATACGCAGTATTTT
CDR3: CASSFLFREGTDTQYF
D: .
J: TRBJ2-3
size: many
V: TRBV7-8

DNA: TGTACCAGCAGCTTAGGTGGACTAGCGGGAAGTATGGGGACAGATACGCAGTATTTT
CDR3: CTSSLGGLAGSMGTDTQYF
D: TRBD2
J: TRBJ2-3
size: once
V: TRBV11-2

DNA: TGCAGTGTTAACATAGCTGGAGAGTTTAAGACCCAGTACTTC
CDR3: CSVNIAGEFKTQYF
D: .
J: TRBJ2-5
size: .
V: TRBV20-1

DNA: TGTGCCAGCAGCTTCACCGGGACAGGGAATACCGGGGAGCTGTTTTTT
CDR3: CASSFTGTGNTGELFF
D: TRBD1
J: TRBJ2-2
size: many
V: TRBV5-6

DNA: TGTGCCAGCAGCCCCGGGACAGGGTGGGGGGATACGCAGTATTTT
CDR3: CASSPGTGWGDTQYF
D: TRBD1
J: TRBJ2-3
size: .
V: TRBV12-3/TRBV12-4

DNA: TGTGCCAGCACTCCATATATACAAATGGGACAGGAGGACAGTCAGCCCCAGCATTTC
CDR3: CASTPYIQMGQEDSQPQHF
D: TRBD1
J: TRBJ1-5
size: .
V: TRBV6-6

DNA: TGCGACAGCAGTAGCGGGTCCGGTACGCAGTATTTT
CDR3: CDSSSGSGTQYF
D: TRBD2
J: TRBJ2-3
size: .
V: TRBV4-1

DNA: TGTGCCAGTAGCCCCGGGGGGAGCAGGAGAGATACGCAGTATTTT
CDR3: CASSPGGSRRDTQYF
D: TRBD2
J: TRBJ2-3
size: many
V: TRBV19

DNA: TGTGCCAGCAGTCTAGCTATCGGCGGGAGCAACGAGCATTACTTC
CDR3: CASSLAIGGSNEHYF
D: TRBD2
J: TRBJ2-7
size: once
V: TRBV12-3/TRBV12-4

DNA: TGCGCCAGCAGCCAGACACAGGGGATCCTCAATGATCAGTTCTTC
CDR3: CASSQTQGILNDQFF
D: TRBD1
J: TRBJ2-1
size: .
V: TRBV4-1

DNA: TGTGCCAGCAGCTTAAGGAGGGTGGTCTACAATGAGCAGTTCTTC
CDR3: CASSLRRVVYNEQFF
D: .
J: TRBJ2-1
size: .
V: TRBV11-2

DNA: TGTGCCACGGGGACAGCTAACTATGGCTACACCTTC
CDR3: CATGTANYGYTF
D: TRBD1
J: TRBJ1-2
size: many
V: TRBV28

DNA: TGCGCCAGCAGTCAGGGACCCACGGACCTTGAGCAGTCCTTC
CDR3: CASSQGPTDLEQSF
D: .
J: TRBJ2-1
size: .
V: TRBV5-1

DNA: TGTGCCAGCAGCCCCCGGACAGGGGGTCGAGATACGCAGTATTTT
CDR3: CASSPRTGGRDTQYF
D: TRBD1
J: TRBJ2-3
size: few
V: TRBV6-2/TRBV6-3

DNA: TGTGCCACCGTGGTGGATGGGAGTGGCTATGGCTACACCTTC
CDR3: CATVVDGSGYGYTF
D: .
J: TRBJ1-2
size: .
V: TRBV10-3

DNA: TGTGCCAGCAGCACTGGAGGTCAGTGGCATGGCTACACCTTC
CDR3: CASSTGGQWHGYTF
D: .
J: TRBJ1-2
size: .
V: TRBV7-9

DNA: TGTGCCAGCAGCTTGCACCGGGACTTTAATTCACCCCTCCACTTT
CDR3: CASSLHRDFNSPLHF
D: .
J: TRBJ1-6
size: many
V: TRBV21-1

DNA: TGTGCCATCAGCCCAGGGACTAGCGGGAGCATCAATGAGCAGTTCTTC
CDR3: CAISPGTSGSINEQFF
D: TRBD2
J: TRBJ2-1
size: .
V: TRBV7-8

DNA: TGTGCCAGCAGTTACCCTTGGGGGGAGACTAGCAATGAGCAGTTCTTC
CDR3: CASSYPWGETSNEQFF
D: .
J: TRBJ2-1
size: many
V: TRBV6-6

DNA: TGTGCCAGCAGCTTAGAAGGACTAGCGGGACTCAATGAGCAGTTCTTC
CDR3: CASSLEGLAGLNEQFF
D: TRBD2
J: TRBJ2-1
size: many
V: TRBV7-9

DNA: TGTACCTGCAGTAGGGGGGGAGTGAACACTGAAGCTTTCTTT
CDR3: CTCSRGGVNTEAFF
D: .
J: TRBJ1-1
size: .
V: TRBV6-2/TRBV6-3

DNA: TGTGCCAGCAGGCGGACAGAGGCGGACCCGAACACCGGGGAGCTATTTTTT
CDR3: CASRRTEADPNTGELFF
D: .
J: TRBJ2-2
size: .
V: TRBV11-1

DNA: TGTGCCAGCAAAGCGAGGCCCGGACGGAGCTCTGGAAACGCCTTATATTTT
CDR3: CASKARPGRSSGNALYF
D: .
J: TRBJ1-3
size: .
V: TRBV6-5

DNA: TGTGTCAGCAGTGATATTGGAGGGGCTTGGGGTTCACCTCTCCTCTTT
CDR3: CVSSDIGGAWGSPLLF
D: .
J: TRBJ1-6
size: .
V: TRBV6-1

DNA: TGCAGTGCTATAGCGGGGGGGACCTACAATGAGCAGTTCTTC
CDR3: CSAIAGGTYNEQFF
D: TRBD2
J: TRBJ2-1
size: many
V: TRBV20-1

DNA: TGCAGTCCAGATGGTGGGGCCCAAGAGACCCAGTACTTC
CDR3: CSPDGGAQETQYF
D: .
J: TRBJ2-5
size: .
V: TRBV20-1

DNA: TGTGCCAGCAGTGACCTAGCGGACTTCGATGAGCAGTTCTTC
CDR3: CASSDLADFDEQFF
D: TRBD2
J: TRBJ2-1
size: .
V: TRBV6-1

DNA: TGCAGTGCCGGAAATGGAGCTCTCTTT
CDR3: CSAGNGALF
D: .
J: TRBJ1-1
size: .
V: TRBV20-1

DNA: TGCGCCAGCAGCCAAGATTATCAGGGGGAGAGAGACTACGAGCAGTACTTC
CDR3: CASSQDYQGERDYEQYF
D: TRBD1
J: TRBJ2-7
size: once
V: TRBV4-3

DNA: TGCGCCAGCATTGGGGGGGACAGTCGCTACGAGCAGTACTTC
CDR3: CASIGGDSRYEQYF
D: .
J: TRBJ2-7
size: .
V: TRBV6-2/TRBV6-3

DNA: TGCGCCAGTAGCACCCCGATAATAGCGGGGGACAATGAGCACTTCTTC
CDR3: CASSTPIIAGDNEHFF
D: TRBD2
J: TRBJ2-1
size: .
V: TRBV6-2/TRBV6-3

DNA: TGCGCCAGCAGCCAAGGCCTGGGTGCTAGCGTTTTCGAGCAGTACTTC
CDR3: CASSQGLGASVFEQYF
D: .
J: TRBJ2-7
size: many
V: TRBV4-3

DNA: TGTGCCAGCAGAGATAGGGCGGTCACTGAAGCTTCCTTT
CDR3: CASRDRAVTEASF
D: .
J: TRBJ1-1
size: .
V: TRBV6-1

DNA: TGTGCCGGCAGTTCCAACCTAAACAATGAGCAGTTCTTC
CDR3: CAGSSNLNNEQFF
D: .
J: TRBJ2-1
size: .
V: TRBV14

DNA: TGTGTCAGCAGTTCTCAGCGGGAAACGATCGAGCAGTTCTTC
CDR3: CVSSSQRETIEQFF
D: TRBD2
J: TRBJ2-1
size: .
V: TRBV6-2/TRBV6-3

DNA: TGTGCCAGCAACCGTAGCGGGAGGGCCTTCGAAGATACGCGGTATTTT
CDR3: CASNRSGRAFEDTRYF
D: TRBD2
J: TRBJ2-3
size: .
V: TRBV11-2